The 19 T cell receptor beta chains below were found in one sample sequenced in a study of cytomegalovirus exposure and HLA in healthy donors. The method was immunoSEQ multiplex PCR; TCRdb's version includes in-frame clones alone and lacks a portion of them. Among 80,000 to 90,000 clones listed, roughly 97% were seen once. The sequencing input was PBMCs. All receptors derive from a man younger than 30 in good health and CMV-seronegative.

The rearrangement uses TRBV27 and TRBJ2-1; 8 positions agree with TRBD2. The length of the CDR3 is 15 residues. V lost 0 bases and J lost 10; bases outside the gene matches: 8. Germline V gene data show CDR1 as MNHEY and CDR2 as SMNVEV (reference sequence). CDR3 DNA sequence: TGTGCCAGCAGTTTATCAGGACTAGCCCCCAAAGAGCAGTTCTTC. This encodes CASSLSGLAPKEQFF.

This chain joins TRBV30 and TRBJ2-7, with TRBD1 matching over 9 bases. This CDR3 comprises 16 residues. V trimming: 0 bases; J trimming: 2 bases; junction bases outside the gene matches: 8. Germline V gives CDR1 GTSNPN, CDR2 SVGIG (reference sequence). CDR3 sequence (DNA): TGTGCCTGGAGTGTATCGGGGACAGGGCGCACCTACGAGCAGTACTTC. This codes for CAWSVSGTGRTYEQYF.

The chain uses TRBV5-8 and TRBJ2-7; 9 bases agree with TRBD1. CDR1 SGHTS and CDR2 YDEGEE come from the germline V gene. CDR3 length equals 15 residues. V gave up 1 base and J gave up 4 bases; unmatched junction bases: 6. CDR3 nucleotide sequence: TGTGCCAGCAGCTTGAACAACAGGGGGCATTACGAGCAGTACTTC. Translated: CASSLNNRGHYEQYF.

This chain's CDR3 is CASSPGLDYNEQFF. The CDR3 coding sequence is TGTGCCAGCAGCCCGGGACTGGATTACAATGAGCAGTTCTTC. The chain employs TRBV5-8 and TRBJ2-1; weak D call: TRBD2 (6 bases). CDR3 length: 14 residues. CDR1 and CDR2 (germline): SGHTS, YDEGEE. Trimming shortened V by 4 bases and J by 4 bases, and 12 bases separated the two germline ends.

The rearrangement uses TRBV6-5 and TRBJ2-1; D call uncertain. Germline loops: CDR1 MNHEY, CDR2 SVGAGI. This CDR3 is 11 amino acids long. V gave up 6 bases and J gave up 6 bases, with 6 bases separating them. The CDR3 nucleotides read TGTGCCAGCAGGCGGAGCAATGAGCAGTTCTTC. Amino acids: CASRRSNEQFF.

V usage is TRBV30 and J usage is TRBJ2-7, with 7 bases identical to TRBD2. The germline CDR1 and CDR2 sequences are GTSNPN and SVGIG (reference sequence). This CDR3 has 11 amino acids. J gave up 2 bases and V 5 bases, and 0 bases lay outside the gene matches. The CDR3 DNA is TGTGCCTGGGGGGGGGCCTACGAGCAGTACTTC. Amino acids: CAWGGAYEQYF.

V usage is TRBV6-5 and J usage is TRBJ1-2; D is undetermined. Between the trimmed V and J ends, which lost 0 bases and 4 bases, there was a span of 12 bases. This CDR3 is built from 15 residues. CDR1 and CDR2 from the germline V gene are MNHEY and SVGAGI. The CDR3 reads CASSYSATSPYGYTF. For the CDR3, the DNA is TGTGCCAGCAGTTACTCTGCGACATCTCCCTATGGCTACACCTTC.

The CDR3 sequence: CASSLVIAGAGGYTF. The DNA for the CDR3 is TGCGCCAGCAGCTTGGTGATCGCAGGGGCTGGAGGCTACACCTTC. The chain links TRBV5-1 to TRBJ1-2, with a tentative D call TRBD1 (6 bases). CDR1 and CDR2 (germline): SGHRS, YFSETQ. This CDR3 has 15 amino acids. The V end was cut by 0 bases, the J end by 8 bases, with 17 bases between.

The V and J genes are TRBV2 and TRBJ2-1, with a tentative D call TRBD1 (5 bases). Germline loops: CDR1 SNHLY, CDR2 FYNNEI. The CDR3 covers 14 residues. The ends were cut back, 6 bases at V and 0 bases at J, with 9 bases in the middle. CDR3 coding DNA: TGTGCCAGCAGCGTTAGGGGCTCCTACAATGAGCAGTTCTTC. Translated, it gives CASSVRGSYNEQFF.

The chain is built from TRBV5-6 and TRBJ1-3, with D possibly matching TRBD1 (5 bases). The germline CDR1 and CDR2 sequences are SGHDT and YYEEEE. V lost 6 bases to trimming and J lost 2 bases, with 12 bases between them. The CDR3 runs 14 residues. The CDR3 here is CASTVTGAGNTIYF. DNA of the CDR3: TGTGCCAGCACCGTTACGGGGGCTGGAAACACCATATATTTT.

This chain uses TRBV2 with TRBJ2-5; no clear D. Germline V lookup: CDR1 SNHLY, CDR2 FYNNEI. Between the trimmed V and J ends, which lost 7 bases and 2 bases, there was a span of 8 bases. This CDR3 has 12 amino acids. For the CDR3, the DNA is TGTGCCAGCATGGCAGGACAAGAGACCCAGTACTTC. Translated: CASMAGQETQYF. The whole variable domain, remainder taken from reference TRBV2 and TRBJ2-5, is EPEVTQTPSHQVTQMGQEVILRCVPISNHLYFYWYRQILGQKVEFLVSFYNNEISEKSEIFDDQFSVERPDGSNFTLKIRSTKLEDSAMYFCASMAGQETQYFGPGTRLLVL.

This clone was counted between two and nine times. The CDR3 protein is CATWRNTEAFF. CDR3 in DNA: TGTGCCACCTGGAGGAACACTGAAGCTTTCTTT. The chain is built from TRBV27 and TRBJ1-1; D is uncertain. The germline V gene has CDR1 MNHEY and CDR2 SMNVEV (reference sequence). V was pared by 10 bases and J by 1 base, with 7 bases between. There are 11 residues in the CDR3.

This chain links TRBV27 with TRBJ2-2, with D perhaps TRBD2 (6 bases). The V gene lost 6 bases and the J gene lost 6 bases, with 20 bases spanning the gap. CDR1 and CDR2 from the germline V gene are MNHEY and SMNVEV (reference sequence). The CDR3 has 16 residues. Here the CDR3 reads CASSLIRRLEAGELFF. The DNA for the CDR3 is TGTGCCAGCAGCCTTATTAGGAGACTAGAAGCCGGGGAGCTGTTTTTT.

This sequence joins TRBV7-2 and TRBJ2-3; D is possibly TRBD2 (5 bases). This CDR3 has 15 residues. CDR1 and CDR2 from the germline V gene are SGHTA and FQGNSA. The ends were cut back, 6 bases at V and 2 bases at J, with 15 bases in the middle. The CDR3 DNA follows: TGTGCCAGCAGTGATGGACTTCCTTCCACAGATACGCAGTATTTT. Translating it yields CASSDGLPSTDTQYF.

The chain links TRBV28 to TRBJ2-1; 10 nucleotides line up with TRBD2. Germline V gene lookup returns CDR1 MDHEN and CDR2 SYDVKM. The ends lost 3 bases at V and 5 bases at J; junction bases unmatched: 10. The CDR3 consists of 17 residues. CDR3 DNA: TGTGCCAGCAGTTTGATCCGTGGGCTAGCGGGAGACAATGAGCAGTTCTTC. Amino acids: CASSLIRGLAGDNEQFF.

This clone was observed a single time. V is TRBV15 and J is TRBJ2-2; D not resolved. Deletions cut 2 bases from V and 3 bases from J, with 16 bases between. This CDR3 region has 17 residues. Germline CDR1 LNHNV, CDR2 YYDKDF (reference sequence). The CDR3 loop is CATSRYSPRAYTGELFF. As DNA, the CDR3 is TGTGCCACCAGCAGATATAGCCCACGAGCCTACACCGGGGAGCTGTTTTTT.

This chain connects TRBV6-4 to TRBJ2-1, with 9 positions matching TRBD2. The trim removed 7 bases at V and 2 bases at J, leaving 6 bases unmatched. Germline V lookup: CDR1 MRHNA, CDR2 SNTAGT. The CDR3 extends over 15 amino acids. CDR3 amino acids: CASKIAGEAYNEQFF. CDR3 bases: TGTGCCAGCAAAATAGCGGGGGAGGCCTACAATGAGCAGTTCTTC.

The V and J genes are TRBV2 and TRBJ1-3; possible D gene TRBD1, 5 bases. The CDR3 contains 14 residues. Trimming removed 6 bases at V and 0 bases at J, with 9 bases between. Germline assignment: CDR1 SNHLY and CDR2 FYNNEI. CDR3 DNA sequence: TGTGCCAGCAGCCGGGGGAGCTCTGGAAACACCATATATTTT. Translation gives CASSRGSSGNTIYF.

The chain employs TRBV6-5 and TRBJ2-5; no firm D call. V was pared by 7 bases and J by 2 bases, with 14 bases between. The CDR3 runs to 14 residues. From germline, CDR1 is MNHEY and CDR2 SVGAGI. CDR3 sequence: CASTVASDQETQYF. In DNA form, the CDR3 reads TGTGCCAGCACGGTAGCCAGCGATCAAGAGACCCAGTACTTC.